This T cell receptor (beta chain) was profiled in a study of tumor-infiltrating lymphocytes in primary liver carcinoma. Starting material of 450 to 550 ng total RNA yielded TCR beta cDNA via a constant-region primer. Libraries covering TCR beta were generated through three nested multiplex PCR rounds (using a slightly modified ARM-PCR). With TRBV1-TRBV30 forward primers and a C-beta reverse primer, the first two PCR rounds were run for around 10 cycles each. TCRdb reanalysed the multiplex PCR reads using MiXCR and keeps one entry per CDR3 protein. The sample shows approximately 330,000 distinct CDR3 sequences, less than 65% of them seen only once. The CDR3 is made up of 16 amino acids. CDR1 is SGHAT and CDR2 is FQNNGV in the germline V gene. About this clonotype: The germline gene is not matched at one end of the junction; a read error may be the cause.

The researchers obtained blood RNA from unsorted whole blood and also extracted germline DNA. V usage is TRBV11-2 and J usage is TRBJ2-7; D unclear. This sequence originates from a man aged 35-49 years with primary liver carcinoma and hepatitis B virus infection. The sample was peripheral blood. This chain's CDR3 is CASRLELQFKSFEHYF. CDR3 DNA sequence: TGTGCCAGCAGATTAGAATTGCAGTTTAAATCGTTCGAGCATTACTTC.